This T cell receptor beta chain comes out of a study of blood T cell repertoires in COVID-19. Study processing details: Estimation of nucleated cell counts was performed using reference gene primer amplification. Assay used: immunoSEQ multiplex PCR; TCRdb lists only in-frame clones, some missing. V, J and clone size were drawn from that table, and D and trimming were deduced from the DNA. This sample carries approximately 300,000 clones, roughly 84% of them seen once, and the ten largest clones take 1%. Germline V gene data show CDR1 as MNHEY and CDR2 as SVGEGT. CDR3 size: 13 residues. V was cut by 4 bases and J by 9 bases, with 13 bases left in between.

Specimen: peripheral blood. This receptor was identified in a man aged 50 to 60 with active or convalescent COVID-19. The gene calls are TRBV6-2 or TRBV6-3 and TRBJ1-5; D is ambiguous. The CDR3 loop is CASSSDRSRPQHF. In DNA, the CDR3 is TGTGCCAGCAGTTCCGACCGGAGCCGGCCCCAGCATTTT.